The rows below give T cell receptor beta chains drawn from one sample of a study of blood T cell repertoires in COVID-19. Repertoires were generated with immunoSEQ multiplex PCR, while TCRdb's copy carries only in-frame clones and drops some. The sample records fewer than 250,000 clones, almost 85% being singletons. The specimen sequenced was peripheral blood. The receptors here all came from a woman aged 45-60 years with active or convalescent COVID-19. The CDR3 runs from the conserved cysteine through the conserved F or W. The D gene is left open where the match is weak. Some rows mark clone size as missing; the rest say once, few, many or name a class of expanded clone.

D gene: -; J gene: TRBJ1-1; V gene: TRBV5-4; clone size: -; CDR3 DNA: TGTGCCACGTTCGCACAGGCAGCCACTGAAGCTTTCTTT; CDR3 protein: CATFAQAATEAFF
D gene: TRBD2; J gene: TRBJ2-7; V gene: TRBV11-2; clone size: -; CDR3 DNA: TGTGCCAGCAGCTCCTCTAGCGGGGGGACCTACGAGCAGTACTTC; CDR3 protein: CASSSSSGGTYEQYF
D gene: -; J gene: TRBJ2-5; V gene: TRBV25-1; clone size: -; CDR3 DNA: TGTGCCAGCAGTGCCGCGGGGCGAGAGACCCAGTACTTC; CDR3 protein: CASSAAGRETQYF
D gene: -; J gene: TRBJ1-1; V gene: TRBV28; clone size: -; CDR3 DNA: TGTGCCAGCAGTTTAATCCCCCAGGGGCTGGGGAACACTGAAGCTTTCTTT; CDR3 protein: CASSLIPQGLGNTEAFF
D gene: TRBD1; J gene: TRBJ2-1; V gene: TRBV11-2; clone size: once; CDR3 DNA: TGTGCCAGCAGCCCTTCCGGGACAGAGTACAATGAGCAGTTCTTC; CDR3 protein: CASSPSGTEYNEQFF
D gene: TRBD1; J gene: TRBJ1-5; V gene: TRBV10-1; clone size: -; CDR3 DNA: TGCGCCAGCAGCATAGGACAGGGTGAGGGAAATCAGCCCCAGCATTTT; CDR3 protein: CASSIGQGEGNQPQHF
D gene: -; J gene: TRBJ2-1; V gene: TRBV3-1/TRBV3-2; clone size: -; CDR3 DNA: TGTGCCAGCAGCCCCCGGGTCCTCCTACCCTATACCAATGAGCAGTTCTTC; CDR3 protein: CASSPRVLLPYTNEQFF
D gene: TRBD2; J gene: TRBJ2-7; V gene: TRBV30; clone size: -; CDR3 DNA: TGTGCCTGGAGTACCAGCGGGGGTGGCTACGAGCAGTACTTC; CDR3 protein: CAWSTSGGGYEQYF
D gene: -; J gene: TRBJ2-1; V gene: TRBV9; clone size: -; CDR3 DNA: TGTGCCAGCAGCGCAAAAGCTGTCAATGAGCAGTTCTTC; CDR3 protein: CASSAKAVNEQFF
D gene: TRBD1; J gene: TRBJ2-3; V gene: TRBV28; clone size: -; CDR3 DNA: TGTGCCAGCAGTACGACAGGGGGCGCAGATACGCAGTATTTT; CDR3 protein: CASSTTGGADTQYF
D gene: TRBD2; J gene: TRBJ2-1; V gene: TRBV4-2; clone size: -; CDR3 DNA: TGTGCCAGCAGCCAGGCACGTGGACTAGCGGGGAGTAATGAGCAGTTCTTC; CDR3 protein: CASSQARGLAGSNEQFF
D gene: TRBD1; J gene: TRBJ1-3; V gene: TRBV6-5; clone size: -; CDR3 DNA: TGTGCCAGCAGGGAGACAGGGTCCTCTGGAAACACCATATATTTT; CDR3 protein: CASRETGSSGNTIYF
D gene: -; J gene: TRBJ2-1; V gene: TRBV14; clone size: -; CDR3 DNA: TGTGCCAGCAGCCAAGCGTGGGGGTTAACGGGAGTTCCGAATGAGCAGTTCTTC; CDR3 protein: CASSQAWGLTGVPNEQFF
D gene: -; J gene: TRBJ2-6; V gene: TRBV28; clone size: -; CDR3 DNA: TGTGCCAGCAGTCCCGGGACTTCTGGGGCCAACGTCCTGACTTTC; CDR3 protein: CASSPGTSGANVLTF
D gene: TRBD1; J gene: TRBJ1-4; V gene: TRBV3-1/TRBV3-2; clone size: -; CDR3 DNA: TGTGCCAGCAAAGGACAGGGTAGTGAAAAACTGTTTTTT; CDR3 protein: CASKGQGSEKLFF
D gene: -; J gene: TRBJ2-2; V gene: TRBV18; clone size: -; CDR3 DNA: TGTGCCAGCTCACCACGCAGGGGAACCGGGGAGCTGTTTTTT; CDR3 protein: CASSPRRGTGELFF
D gene: -; J gene: TRBJ2-3; V gene: TRBV19; clone size: -; CDR3 DNA: TGTGCCAGTAGTATGGCTAGCCCTAGCACAGATACGCAGTATTTT; CDR3 protein: CASSMASPSTDTQYF
D gene: -; J gene: TRBJ1-4; V gene: TRBV19; clone size: -; CDR3 DNA: TGTGCCAGTAGTGGTTCAGGGCGTGAAAAACTGTTTTTT; CDR3 protein: CASSGSGREKLFF
D gene: TRBD2; J gene: TRBJ2-2; V gene: TRBV7-3; clone size: -; CDR3 DNA: TGTGCCAGCAGCTTAACGCCCGGGACTAGCCCCGGGGAGCTGTTTTTT; CDR3 protein: CASSLTPGTSPGELFF
D gene: TRBD1; J gene: TRBJ1-2; V gene: TRBV6-5; clone size: -; CDR3 DNA: TGTGCCAGCAGCCGGCGTGACAGGGACTATGGCTACACCTTC; CDR3 protein: CASSRRDRDYGYTF
D gene: TRBD1; J gene: TRBJ2-7; V gene: TRBV27; clone size: -; CDR3 DNA: TGTGCCAGCAGTTTTTACGGGACAGGGGAGCAGTACTTC; CDR3 protein: CASSFYGTGEQYF
D gene: TRBD1; J gene: TRBJ1-5; V gene: TRBV5-6; clone size: -; CDR3 DNA: TGTGCCAGCAGCTTGGTCGGACAGGGAGGCAATCAGCCCCAGCATTTT; CDR3 protein: CASSLVGQGGNQPQHF
D gene: -; J gene: TRBJ1-1; V gene: TRBV5-4; clone size: -; CDR3 DNA: TGTGCCAGCAGCTTGGTTGGGGGGGGTGAAGCTTTCTTT; CDR3 protein: CASSLVGGGEAFF
D gene: -; J gene: TRBJ2-6; V gene: TRBV6-6; clone size: -; CDR3 DNA: TGTGCCAGCGCCGACTTTGGGGCCAACGTCCTGACTTTC; CDR3 protein: CASADFGANVLTF
D gene: -; J gene: TRBJ1-2; V gene: TRBV28; clone size: -; CDR3 DNA: TGTGCCAGCAGTTTGGGCAGGATCAACTATGGCTACACCTTC; CDR3 protein: CASSLGRINYGYTF
D gene: -; J gene: TRBJ2-1; V gene: TRBV4-1; clone size: few; CDR3 DNA: TGCGCCAGCAGCCAAGGTGGTCTAGCTGTTTACAATGAGCAGTTCTTC; CDR3 protein: CASSQGGLAVYNEQFF
D gene: TRBD2; J gene: TRBJ2-1; V gene: TRBV3-1/TRBV3-2; clone size: -; CDR3 DNA: TGTGCCAGCAGCCTACTTTTCAGACTAGCGGGAGGAGGGGGTGAGCAATTCTTC; CDR3 protein: CASSLLFRLAGGGGEQFF
D gene: -; J gene: TRBJ2-7; V gene: TRBV19; clone size: -; CDR3 DNA: TGTGCCAGTAGTATAGGAGCCAGGGGCCCCTACGAGCAGTACTTC; CDR3 protein: CASSIGARGPYEQYF
D gene: -; J gene: TRBJ2-7; V gene: TRBV2; clone size: -; CDR3 DNA: TGTGCCAGCAGTGGGGGAAGAGCGGGCTACGAGCAGTACTTC; CDR3 protein: CASSGGRAGYEQYF